The clone carrying this TCR beta chain was seen repeatedly, ten times or more. Its matching antigen is unknown. CDR3-region Arm-PCR and iRepertoire HTBI primers produced the TCR beta libraries. TCRdb recomputed calls from the multiplex PCR reads with MiXCR, one row per CDR3 protein. The sample shows some 250,000 distinct CDR3 sequences, about 20% of them seen only once. The sample originates from a study of regulatory T cells in long-lasting Graves disease. Study information: Under 3 months of antithyroid drugs had been taken by newly diagnosed Graves' patients.

Study results and caveats: Persistent patients shared about 2,800 public clonotypes among themselves. Newly diagnosed patients shared fewer, at about a thousand.

The sample's time point: newly diagnosed GD, antithyroid drugs for less than 3 months. There was RNA extracted from PBMCs, and the TCR library was made from it. This same sample was also taken into another study, of T cells in Graves' hyperthyroidism and ophthalmopathy.

This clonotype was obtained from a woman aged 30 to 39 with Graves disease. The sample was peripheral blood mononuclear cells (PBMCs), taken at new diagnosis, from a patient treated with antithyroid drugs.

This CDR3 reads CASSPQRTISNYGYTF. The CDR3 region has the DNA TGCGCCAGCAGCCCGCAGCGAACCATTTCTAACTATGGCTACACCTTC. The chain has TRBV4-1 and TRBJ1-2, with D unclear. Trimming cost V 4 bases and J 0 bases, with 15 bases left between them. Germline-derived CDR1 and CDR2 are MGHRA and YSYEKL. The CDR3 is 16 amino acids.